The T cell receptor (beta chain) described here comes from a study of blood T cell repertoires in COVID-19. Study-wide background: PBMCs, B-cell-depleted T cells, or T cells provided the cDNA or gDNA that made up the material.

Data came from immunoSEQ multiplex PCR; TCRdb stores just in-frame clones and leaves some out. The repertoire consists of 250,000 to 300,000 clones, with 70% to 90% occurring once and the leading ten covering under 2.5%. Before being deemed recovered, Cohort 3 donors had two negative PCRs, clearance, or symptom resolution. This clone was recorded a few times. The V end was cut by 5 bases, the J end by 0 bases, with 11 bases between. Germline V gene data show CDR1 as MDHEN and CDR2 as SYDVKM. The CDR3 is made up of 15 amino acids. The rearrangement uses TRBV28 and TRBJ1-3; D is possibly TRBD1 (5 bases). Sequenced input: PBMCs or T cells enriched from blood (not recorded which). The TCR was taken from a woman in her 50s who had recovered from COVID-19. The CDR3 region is CASSPGINSGNTIYF. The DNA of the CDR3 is TGTGCCAGCAGTCCAGGGATTAACTCTGGAAACACCATATATTTT.